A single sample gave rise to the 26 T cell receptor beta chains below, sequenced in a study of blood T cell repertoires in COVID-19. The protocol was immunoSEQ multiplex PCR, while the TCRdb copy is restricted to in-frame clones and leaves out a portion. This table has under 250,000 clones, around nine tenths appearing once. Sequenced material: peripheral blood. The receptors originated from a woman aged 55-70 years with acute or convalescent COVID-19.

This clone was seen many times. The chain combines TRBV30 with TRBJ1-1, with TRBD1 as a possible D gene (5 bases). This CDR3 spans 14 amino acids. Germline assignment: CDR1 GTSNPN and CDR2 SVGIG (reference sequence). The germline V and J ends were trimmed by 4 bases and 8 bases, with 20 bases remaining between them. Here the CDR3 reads CAWTMKGLREEAFF. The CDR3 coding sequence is TGTGCCTGGACAATGAAGGGACTCCGGGAAGAAGCTTTCTTT. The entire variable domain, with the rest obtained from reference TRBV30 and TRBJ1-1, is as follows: SQTIHQWPATLVQPVGSPLSLECTVEGTSNPNLYWYRQAAGRGLQLLFYSVGIGQISSEVPQNLSASRPQDRQFILSSKKLLLSDSGFYLCAWTMKGLREEAFFGQGTRLTVV.

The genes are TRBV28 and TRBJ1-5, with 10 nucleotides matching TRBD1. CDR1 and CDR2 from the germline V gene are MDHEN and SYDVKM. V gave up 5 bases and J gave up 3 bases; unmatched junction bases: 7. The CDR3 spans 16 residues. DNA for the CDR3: TGTGCCAGCAGTGCCCGGGACAGGGGATCCAATCAGCCCCAGCATTTT. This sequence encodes CASSARDRGSNQPQHF.

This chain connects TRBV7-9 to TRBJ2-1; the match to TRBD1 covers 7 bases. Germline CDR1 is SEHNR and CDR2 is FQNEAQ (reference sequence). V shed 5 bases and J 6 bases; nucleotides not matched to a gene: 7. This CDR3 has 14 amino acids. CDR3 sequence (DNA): TGTGCCAGCAGCCGAGGACAGGACCTCAATGAGCAGTTCTTC. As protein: CASSRGQDLNEQFF.

The CDR3 nucleotides are TGTGCCAGCAGCCAAGATAGCGGGGGGATGGGGGAGCAGTACTTC. Translated, it gives CASSQDSGGMGEQYF. The J gene is TRBJ2-7, the V gene TRBV4-2, with 10 bases matching TRBD2. The length of the CDR3 is 15 residues. J gave up 7 bases and V 0 bases, and 6 bases lay outside the gene matches. Germline CDR1 and CDR2: LGHNA and YNFKEQ.

This CDR3 reads CASSFFGDRGTEAFF. CDR3 bases: TGTGCCAGCAGCTTTTTTGGGGACAGGGGCACTGAAGCTTTCTTT. V and J are TRBV11-2 and TRBJ1-1; 10 bases agree with TRBD1. The V segment lost 3 bases and the J segment 4 bases; nucleotides outside the gene matches: 5. The CDR3 consists of 15 residues. CDR1 is SGHAT, CDR2 FQNNGV, per germline.

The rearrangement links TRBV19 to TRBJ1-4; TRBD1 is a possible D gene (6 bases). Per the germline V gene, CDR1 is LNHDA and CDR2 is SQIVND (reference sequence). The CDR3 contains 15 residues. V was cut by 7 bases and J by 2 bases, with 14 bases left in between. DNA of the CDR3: TGTGCCAGTACCAGGGGCATAGGGACTAATGAAAAACTGTTTTTT. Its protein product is CASTRGIGTNEKLFF. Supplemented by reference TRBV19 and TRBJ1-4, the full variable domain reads DGGITQSPKYLFRKEGQNVTLSCEQNLNHDAMYWYRQDPGQGLRLIYYSQIVNDFQKGDIAEGYSVSREKKESFPLTVTSAQKNPTAFYLCASTRGIGTNEKLFFGSGTQLSVL.

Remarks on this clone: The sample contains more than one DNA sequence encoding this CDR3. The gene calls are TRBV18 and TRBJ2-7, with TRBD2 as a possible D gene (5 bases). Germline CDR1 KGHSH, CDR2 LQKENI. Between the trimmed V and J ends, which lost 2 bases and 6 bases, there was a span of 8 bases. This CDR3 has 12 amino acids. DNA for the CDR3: TGTGCCAGCTCACCAGCCGCGGGCGAGCAGTACTTC. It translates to CASSPAAGEQYF.

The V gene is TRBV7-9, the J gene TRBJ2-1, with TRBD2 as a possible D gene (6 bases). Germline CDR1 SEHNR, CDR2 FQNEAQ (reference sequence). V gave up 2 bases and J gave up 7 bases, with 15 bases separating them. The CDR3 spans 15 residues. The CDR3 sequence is CASSLSTGLLNEQFF. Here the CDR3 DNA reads TGTGCCAGCAGCTTATCGACGGGACTTTTAAATGAGCAGTTCTTC.

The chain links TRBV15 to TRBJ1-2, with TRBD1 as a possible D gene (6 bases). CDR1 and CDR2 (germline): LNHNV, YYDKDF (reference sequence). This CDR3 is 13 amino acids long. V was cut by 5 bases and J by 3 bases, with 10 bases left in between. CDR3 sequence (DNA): TGTGCCACCAGCCGACGGACAGACTATGGCTACACCTTC. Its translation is CATSRRTDYGYTF.

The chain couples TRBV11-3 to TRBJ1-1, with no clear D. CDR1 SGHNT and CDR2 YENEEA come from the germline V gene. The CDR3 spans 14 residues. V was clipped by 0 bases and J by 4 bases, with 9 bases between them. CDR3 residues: CASSLDLTSTEAFF. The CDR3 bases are TGTGCCAGCAGCTTAGATCTTACGAGCACTGAAGCTTTCTTT.

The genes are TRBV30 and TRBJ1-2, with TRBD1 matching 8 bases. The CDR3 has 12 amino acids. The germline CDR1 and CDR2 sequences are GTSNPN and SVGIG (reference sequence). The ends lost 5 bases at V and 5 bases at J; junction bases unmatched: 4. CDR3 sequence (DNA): TGTGCCTGGGCAGGGGGCCGATATGGCTACACCTTC. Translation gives CAWAGGRYGYTF.

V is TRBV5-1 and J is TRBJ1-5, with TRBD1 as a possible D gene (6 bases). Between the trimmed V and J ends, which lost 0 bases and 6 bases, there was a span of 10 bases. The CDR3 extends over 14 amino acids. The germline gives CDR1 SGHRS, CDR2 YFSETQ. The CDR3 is CASSLEPQGQPQHF. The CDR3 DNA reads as TGCGCCAGCAGCTTGGAACCACAGGGTCAGCCCCAGCATTTT.

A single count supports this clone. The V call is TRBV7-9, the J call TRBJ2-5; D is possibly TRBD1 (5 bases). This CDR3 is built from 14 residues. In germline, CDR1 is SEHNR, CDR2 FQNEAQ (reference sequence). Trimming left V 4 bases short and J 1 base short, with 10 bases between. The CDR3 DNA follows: TGTGCCAGCAGCTATGGGGCCCTCCAAGAGACCCAGTACTTC. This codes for CASSYGALQETQYF.

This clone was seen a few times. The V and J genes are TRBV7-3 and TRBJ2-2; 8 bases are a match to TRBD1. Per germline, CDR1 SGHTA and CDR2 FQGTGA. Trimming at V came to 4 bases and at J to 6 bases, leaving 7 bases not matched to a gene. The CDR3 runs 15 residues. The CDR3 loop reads CASSSGQGGPGELFF. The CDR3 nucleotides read TGTGCCAGCAGCTCTGGACAGGGAGGACCCGGGGAGCTGTTTTTT. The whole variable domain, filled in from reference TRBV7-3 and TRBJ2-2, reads GAGVSQTPSNKVTEKGKYVELRCDPISGHTALYWYRQSLGQGPEFLIYFQGTGAADDSGLPNDRFFAVRPEGSVSTLKIQRTERGDSAVYLCASSSGQGGPGELFFGEGSRLTVL.

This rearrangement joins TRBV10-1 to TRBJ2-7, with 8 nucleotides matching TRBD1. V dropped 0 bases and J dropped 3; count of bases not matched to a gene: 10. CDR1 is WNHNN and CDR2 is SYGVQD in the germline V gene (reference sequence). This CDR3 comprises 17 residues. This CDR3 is CASSESWGQALHYEQYF. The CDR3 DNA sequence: TGCGCCAGCAGTGAGTCGTGGGGACAGGCCCTCCACTACGAGCAGTACTTC.

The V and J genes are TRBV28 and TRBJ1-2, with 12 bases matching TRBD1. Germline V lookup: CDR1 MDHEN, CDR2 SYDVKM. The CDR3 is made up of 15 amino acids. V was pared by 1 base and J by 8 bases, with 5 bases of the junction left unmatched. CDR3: CASSLSGTGGSGYTF. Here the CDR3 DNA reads TGTGCCAGCAGTTTATCCGGGACAGGGGGCTCGGGCTACACCTTC.

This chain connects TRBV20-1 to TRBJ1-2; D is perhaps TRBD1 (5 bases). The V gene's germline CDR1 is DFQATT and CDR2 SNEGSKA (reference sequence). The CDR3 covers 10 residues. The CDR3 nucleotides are TGCCGCGGGGGTGGAGGAGGCTACACCTTC. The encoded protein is CRGGGGGYTF.

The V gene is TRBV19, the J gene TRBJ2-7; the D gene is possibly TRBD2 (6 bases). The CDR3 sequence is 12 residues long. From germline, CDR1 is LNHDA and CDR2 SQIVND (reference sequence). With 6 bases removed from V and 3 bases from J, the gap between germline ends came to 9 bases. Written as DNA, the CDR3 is TGTGCCAGTAGCGACGGGGGCTACGAGCAGTACTTC. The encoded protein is CASSDGGYEQYF.

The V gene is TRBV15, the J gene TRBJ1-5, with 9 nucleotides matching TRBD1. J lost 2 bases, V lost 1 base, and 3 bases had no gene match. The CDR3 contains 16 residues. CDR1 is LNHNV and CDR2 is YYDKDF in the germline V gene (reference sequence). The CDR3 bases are TGTGCCACCAGCAGAGCCACAGGGGGCGGCAATCAGCCCCAGCATTTT. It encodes CATSRATGGGNQPQHF. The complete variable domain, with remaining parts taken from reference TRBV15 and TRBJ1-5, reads DAMVIQNPRYQVTQFGKPVTLSCSQTLNHNVMYWYQQKSSQAPKLLFHYYDKDFNNEADTPDNFQSRRPNTSFCFLDIRSPGLGDTAMYLCATSRATGGGNQPQHFGDGTRLSIL.

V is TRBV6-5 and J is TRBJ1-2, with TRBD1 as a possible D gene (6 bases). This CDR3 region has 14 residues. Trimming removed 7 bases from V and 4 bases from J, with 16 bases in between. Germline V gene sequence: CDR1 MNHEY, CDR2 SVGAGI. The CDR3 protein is CASNQDRGTYGYTF. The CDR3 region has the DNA TGTGCCAGCAATCAGGATAGGGGGACCTATGGCTACACCTTC.

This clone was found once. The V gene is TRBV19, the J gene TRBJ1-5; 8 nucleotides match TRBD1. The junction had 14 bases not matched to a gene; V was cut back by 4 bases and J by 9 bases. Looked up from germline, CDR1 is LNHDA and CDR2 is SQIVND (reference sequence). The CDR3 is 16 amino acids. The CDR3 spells CASSKDGQGNFLPQHF. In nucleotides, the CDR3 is TGTGCCAGTAGTAAAGACGGACAGGGAAATTTTCTGCCCCAGCATTTT.

Here the CDR3 DNA reads TGCAGCGTTGCCAACAGGGGGCCCACGAGCACAGATACGCAGTATTTT. As protein: CSVANRGPTSTDTQYF. V is TRBV29-1 and J is TRBJ2-3, with 9 bases fitting TRBD1. V was clipped by 4 bases and J by 0 bases; unmatched bases: 8. Germline V gene sequence: CDR1 SQVTM, CDR2 ANQGSEA. The CDR3 runs to 16 residues.

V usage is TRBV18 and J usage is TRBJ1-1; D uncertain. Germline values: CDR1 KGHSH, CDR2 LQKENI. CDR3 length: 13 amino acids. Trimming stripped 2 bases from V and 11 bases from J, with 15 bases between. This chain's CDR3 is CASSPDSQVAAFF. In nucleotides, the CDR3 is TGTGCCAGCTCACCAGATTCTCAGGTTGCCGCTTTCTTT.

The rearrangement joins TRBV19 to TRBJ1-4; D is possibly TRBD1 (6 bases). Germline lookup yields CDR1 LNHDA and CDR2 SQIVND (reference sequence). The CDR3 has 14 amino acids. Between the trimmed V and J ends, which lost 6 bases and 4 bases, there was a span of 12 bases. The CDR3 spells CASRRQEYNEKLFF. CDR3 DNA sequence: TGTGCCAGTAGAAGACAGGAGTATAATGAAAAACTGTTTTTT.

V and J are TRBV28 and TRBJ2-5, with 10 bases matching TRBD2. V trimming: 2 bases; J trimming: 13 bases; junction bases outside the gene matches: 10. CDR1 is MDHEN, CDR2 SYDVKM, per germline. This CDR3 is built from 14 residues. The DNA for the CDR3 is TGTGCCAGCAGTTTACGGCTAGCGGGAGCCTTCTCGTACTTC. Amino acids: CASSLRLAGAFSYF.

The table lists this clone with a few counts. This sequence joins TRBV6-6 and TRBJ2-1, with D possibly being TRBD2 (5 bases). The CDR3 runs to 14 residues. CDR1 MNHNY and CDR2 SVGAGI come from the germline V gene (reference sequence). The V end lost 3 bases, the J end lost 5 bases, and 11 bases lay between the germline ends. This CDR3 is CASSYYQRNNEQFF. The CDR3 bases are TGTGCCAGCAGTTATTACCAGCGGAACAATGAGCAGTTCTTC.